This T cell receptor (beta chain) was identified in a study of cytomegalovirus exposure and HLA in healthy donors. Germline loops: CDR1 SGHNT, CDR2 YENEEA. CDR3 length: 12 amino acids. V lost 4 bases, J lost 4 bases, and 7 bases lay in between. Primers: 60 Vbeta forward and 13 Jbeta reverse. TCRdb's copy holds only in-frame clones and misses some; the assay was immunoSEQ multiplex PCR. This table holds about 170,000 clones, 80% to 90% found once. The sequence derives from a woman under 30 in good health and CMV-seronegative. The source material was PBMCs. This sequence joins TRBV11-3 and TRBJ1-2; D gene unclear. The CDR3 here is CASSSGFYGYTF. The CDR3 bases are TGTGCCAGCAGCTCAGGATTCTATGGCTACACCTTC. The variable domain in full, with the rest retrieved from reference TRBV11-3 and TRBJ1-2, is EAGVVQSPRYKIIEKKQPVAFWCNPISGHNTLYWYLQNLGQGPELLIRYENEEAVDDSQLPKDRFSAERLKGVDSTLKIQPAELGDSAVYLCASSSGFYGYTFGSGTRLTVV.